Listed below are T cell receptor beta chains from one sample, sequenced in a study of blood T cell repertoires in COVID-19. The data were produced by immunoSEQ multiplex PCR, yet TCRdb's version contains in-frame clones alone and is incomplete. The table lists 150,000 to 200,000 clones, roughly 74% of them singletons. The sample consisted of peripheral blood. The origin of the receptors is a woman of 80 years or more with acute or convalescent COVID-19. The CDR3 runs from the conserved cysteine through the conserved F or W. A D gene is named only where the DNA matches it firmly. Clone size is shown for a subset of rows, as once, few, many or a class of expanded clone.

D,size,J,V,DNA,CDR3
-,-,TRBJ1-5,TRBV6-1,TGTGCCAGCAGTGAAAGGGGTAATCAGCCCCAGCATTTT,CASSERGNQPQHF
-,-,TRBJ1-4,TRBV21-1,TGTGCCAGCAGCAAGGCACCCAAGGACGGGACAGGGAGTGGCAAACTGTTTTTT,CASSKAPKDGTGSGKLFF
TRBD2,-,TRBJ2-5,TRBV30,TGTGCCTGGAGTGTACTAGCGGGGGGGCATGGAGAGACCCAGTACTTC,CAWSVLAGGHGETQYF
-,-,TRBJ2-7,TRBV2,TGTGCCAGCAGTGGGGGGGTGCCGTCCTACGAGCAGTACTTC,CASSGGVPSYEQYF
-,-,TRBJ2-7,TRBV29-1,TGCAGCGTTGAAGACACAGGGAGCTCCTACGAGCAGTACTTC,CSVEDTGSSYEQYF
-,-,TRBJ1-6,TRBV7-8,TGTGCCAGCTGTTATAACTCCTATAATTCACCCCTCCACTTT,CASCYNSYNSPLHF
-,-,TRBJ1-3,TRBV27,TGTGCCAGCAGTTTTCAGGAAATCTCTGGAAACACCATATATTTT,CASSFQEISGNTIYF
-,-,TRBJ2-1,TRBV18,TGTGCCAGCTCACCAGAAGGGGTCTCCTACAATGAGCAGTTCTTC,CASSPEGVSYNEQFF
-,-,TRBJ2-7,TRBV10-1,TGCGCCAGCAGTAGAGACAGGAGCTCCTACGAGCAGTACTTC,CASSRDRSSYEQYF
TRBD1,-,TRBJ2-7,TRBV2,TGTGCCAGCCGGGGACAGCCCTACGAGCAGTACTTC,CASRGQPYEQYF
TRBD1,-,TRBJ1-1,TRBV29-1,TGCAGCGGTCGGACAGGGACAAACACTGAAGCTTTCTTT,CSGRTGTNTEAFF
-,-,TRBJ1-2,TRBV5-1,TGCGCCAGCAGCTATACCGGGTTCTATGGCTACACCTTC,CASSYTGFYGYTF
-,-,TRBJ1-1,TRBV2,TGTGCCAGCAGTGAGCAGGGCCCCCGAGACACTGAAGCTTTCTTT,CASSEQGPRDTEAFF
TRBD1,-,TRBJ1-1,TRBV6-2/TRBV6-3,TGTGCCAGCAGTTACGAAGGGGACGGACAGGGACTCGAAGCTTTCTTT,CASSYEGDGQGLEAFF
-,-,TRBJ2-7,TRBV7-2,TGTGCCAGCAGCCTCGGGACACATCCCTCCTACGAGCAGTACTTC,CASSLGTHPSYEQYF
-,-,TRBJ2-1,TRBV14,TGTGCCAGCAGCCAAGATGTCCTAGTCAATGAGCAGTTCTTC,CASSQDVLVNEQFF
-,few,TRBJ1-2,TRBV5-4,TGTGCCAGCAGCTTGGATCAGGGTGCCGGCTACACCTTC,CASSLDQGAGYTF
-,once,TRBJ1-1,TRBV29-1,TGCAGCGTTTTTGCCAGGCGACTCACGGGGGAGGCTTTCTTT,CSVFARRLTGEAFF
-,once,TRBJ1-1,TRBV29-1,TGCAGCGCTAAAGGACAGATGAACACTGAAGCTTTCTTT,CSAKGQMNTEAFF
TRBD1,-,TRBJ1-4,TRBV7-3,TGTGCCAGCAGTTTAAGGTGGACACGCGACAGGGCTAATGAAAAACTGTTTTTT,CASSLRWTRDRANEKLFF
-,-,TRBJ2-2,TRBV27,TGTGCCAGCAGTCGCCTAACCGGGGAGCTGTTTTTT,CASSRLTGELFF
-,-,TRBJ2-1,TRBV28,TGTGCCAGCAGGGAGGGGAGCTCCTACAATGAGCAGTTCTTC,CASREGSSYNEQFF
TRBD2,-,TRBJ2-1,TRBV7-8,TGTGCCAGCAGTCCCCAGGCCCCTAGCGGGGGGGCCCGCAATGAGCAGTTCTTC,CASSPQAPSGGARNEQFF
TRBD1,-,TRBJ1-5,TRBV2,TGTGCCAGCAGTGACGGACAGGGAAGGAGACAGCCCCAGCATTTT,CASSDGQGRRQPQHF
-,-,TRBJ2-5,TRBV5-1,TGCGCCAGCAGCTTGGGGCACAGGGAGGAGACCCAGTACTTC,CASSLGHREETQYF
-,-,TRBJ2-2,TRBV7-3,TGTGCCAGCAGCTCCTCGGGGGTAGCCCCCGGGGAGCTGTTTTTT,CASSSSGVAPGELFF
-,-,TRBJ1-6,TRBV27,TGTGCCAGCAGTTTATGGGCCGGGGGAGGAAATTCACCCCTCCACTTT,CASSLWAGGGNSPLHF
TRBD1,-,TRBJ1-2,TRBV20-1,TGCAGTGCTAGTGGTGGGGCCGTACAGGGGGAATCGGGGTACTATGGCTACACCTTC,CSASGGAVQGESGYYGYTF
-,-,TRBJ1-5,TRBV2,TGTGCCAGCAGTGATGGGAGGCCCTATAGCAATCAGCCCCAGCATTTT,CASSDGRPYSNQPQHF
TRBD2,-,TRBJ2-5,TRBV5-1,TGCGCCAGCAGCCCGGGACTAGCGGGAGCCCAAGGAGAGACCCAGTACTTC,CASSPGLAGAQGETQYF
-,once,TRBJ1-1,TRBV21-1,TGTGCCAGCAGCAAAGACCAGAAGGGGGCAGAAGCTTTCTTT,CASSKDQKGAEAFF
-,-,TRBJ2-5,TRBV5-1,TGCGCCAGCAGCTTGGGTGCGAGTTTAGCAGTGGAGACCCAGTACTTC,CASSLGASLAVETQYF
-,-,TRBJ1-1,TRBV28,TGTGCCAGCTCTAAGCCCCCTAAGAACACTGAAGCTTTCTTT,CASSKPPKNTEAFF
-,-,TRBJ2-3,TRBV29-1,TGCAGCGCCCTCCGGGACTCCGGCAAGGCGGATACGCAGTATTTT,CSALRDSGKADTQYF
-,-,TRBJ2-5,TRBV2,TGTGCCAGCAGTGCCTTGAGGGGGGAGACCCAGTACTTC,CASSALRGETQYF
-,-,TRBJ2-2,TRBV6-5,TGTGCCAGCAGTTACAACAGTAACACCGGGGAGCTGTTTTTT,CASSYNSNTGELFF
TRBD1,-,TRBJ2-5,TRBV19,TGTGCCAGTAGCAGGATGCAGGGGGCTGGCGAGACCCAGTACTTC,CASSRMQGAGETQYF
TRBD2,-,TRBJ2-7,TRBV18,TGTGCCAGCTCACCCCCTAGCGGGGCAAACTACGAGCAGTACTTC,CASSPPSGANYEQYF
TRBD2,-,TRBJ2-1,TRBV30,TGTGCCTGGAAGGTAGCGGGAGGTTTCTATGAGCAGTTCTTC,CAWKVAGGFYEQFF
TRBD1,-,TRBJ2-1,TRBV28,TGTGCCAGCAGTTCAGGACAGGGGGCCATCCAGGGGCATGAGCAGTTCTTC,CASSSGQGAIQGHEQFF
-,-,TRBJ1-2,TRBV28,TGTGCCAGCAGTTTAATGGGCCAGGGGTATGGCTACACCTTC,CASSLMGQGYGYTF
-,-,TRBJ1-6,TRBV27,TGTGCCAGCAGTTTCGACAGAAAGAATTCACCCCTCCACTTT,CASSFDRKNSPLHF
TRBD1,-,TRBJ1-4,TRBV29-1,TGCAGCGTACTTAAGTCGACAGGGGGGAGTGAAAAACTGTTTTTT,CSVLKSTGGSEKLFF
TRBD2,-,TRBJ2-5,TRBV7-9,TGTGCCAGCAGCTCGATGGGGGGGTATCAAGAGACCCAGTACTTC,CASSSMGGYQETQYF
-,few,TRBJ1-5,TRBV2,TGTGCCAGCAGTGAAAATCAGGGAAGTCAGCCCCAGCATTTT,CASSENQGSQPQHF
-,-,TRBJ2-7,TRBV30,TGTGCCTGGAGGCCGGGACACCTGAGGGACTACGAGCAGTACTTC,CAWRPGHLRDYEQYF
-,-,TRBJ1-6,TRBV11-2,TGTGCCAGCAGCTTAGCGGACAGCCTTGGTGTTTCACCCCTCCACTTT,CASSLADSLGVSPLHF
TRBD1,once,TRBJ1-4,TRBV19,TGTGCCAGTAGTATAAGCCTCGGGACAGGGCTGGGTGAAAAACTGTTTTTT,CASSISLGTGLGEKLFF
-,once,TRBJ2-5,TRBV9,TGTGCCAGCAGCGTAGTAAGACGGAGGCAAGAGACCCAGTACTTC,CASSVVRRRQETQYF
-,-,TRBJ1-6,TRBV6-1,TGTGCCAGCAGTGAGTTCCAGAATAATTCACCCCTCCACTTT,CASSEFQNNSPLHF
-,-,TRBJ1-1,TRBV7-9,TGTGCCAGCAGCTTACGGAGCGATGAAGCTTTCTTT,CASSLRSDEAFF
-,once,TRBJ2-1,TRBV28,TGTGCCAGCAGTTTAATCTCTAGCAACTCCTACAATGAGCAGTTCTTC,CASSLISSNSYNEQFF
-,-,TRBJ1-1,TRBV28,TGTGCCAGCCTCATCGGGAGGGGTGAAGCTTTCTTT,CASLIGRGEAFF
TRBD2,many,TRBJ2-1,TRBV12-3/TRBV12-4,TGTGCCAGCGGAAAGAGCGGGGGTAATGAGCAGTTCTTC,CASGKSGGNEQFF
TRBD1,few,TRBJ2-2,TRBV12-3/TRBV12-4,TGTGCCAGCGGACAGGGATACACCGGGGAGCTGTTTTTT,CASGQGYTGELFF
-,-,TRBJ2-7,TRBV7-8,TGTGCCAGCAGCTTGGCCCCGACCTACGAGCAGTACTTC,CASSLAPTYEQYF
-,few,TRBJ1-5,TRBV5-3,TGTGCCAGAAGCTTGTTCGCAGGGGCCAGGGGCAATCAGCCCCAGCATTTT,CARSLFAGARGNQPQHF